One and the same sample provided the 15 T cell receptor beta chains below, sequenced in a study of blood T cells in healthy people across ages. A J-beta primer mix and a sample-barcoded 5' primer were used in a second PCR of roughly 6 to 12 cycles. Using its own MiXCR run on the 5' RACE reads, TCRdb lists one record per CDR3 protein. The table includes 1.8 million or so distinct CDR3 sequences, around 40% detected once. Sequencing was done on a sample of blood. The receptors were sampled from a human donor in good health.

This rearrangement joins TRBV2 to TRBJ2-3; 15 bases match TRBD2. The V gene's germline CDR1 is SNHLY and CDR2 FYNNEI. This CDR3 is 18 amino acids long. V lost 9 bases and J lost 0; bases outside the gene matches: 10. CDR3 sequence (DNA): TGTGCCAGTACGAGGGAGGGACTAGCGGGGGGCAGCACAGATACGCAGTATTTT. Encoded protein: CASTREGLAGGSTDTQYF. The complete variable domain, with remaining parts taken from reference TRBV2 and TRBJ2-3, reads EPEVTQTPSHQVTQMGQEVILRCVPISNHLYFYWYRQILGQKVEFLVSFYNNEISEKSEIFDDQFSVERPDGSNFTLKIRSTKLEDSAMYFCASTREGLAGGSTDTQYFGPGTRLTVL.

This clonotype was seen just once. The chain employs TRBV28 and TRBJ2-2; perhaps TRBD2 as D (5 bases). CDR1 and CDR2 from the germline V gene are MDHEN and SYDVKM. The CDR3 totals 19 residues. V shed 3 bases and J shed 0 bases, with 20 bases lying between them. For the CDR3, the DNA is TGTGCCAGCAGTTTCCCCCGGGATCTACTCGCCGCGAACACCGGGGAGCTGTTTTTT. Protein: CASSFPRDLLAANTGELFF.

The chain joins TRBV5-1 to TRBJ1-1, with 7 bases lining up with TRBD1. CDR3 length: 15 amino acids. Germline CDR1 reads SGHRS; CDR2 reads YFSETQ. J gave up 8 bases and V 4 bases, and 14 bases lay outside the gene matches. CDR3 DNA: TGCGCCAGCAGCAGAGAAGACAGGGAGGGGGCCGAAGCTTTCTTT. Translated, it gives CASSREDREGAEAFF.

The CDR3 reads CASSLRTTVYNEQFF. In nucleotides, the CDR3 is TGTGCCAGCAGCTTAAGGACTACTGTCTACAATGAGCAGTTCTTC. V is TRBV7-2 and J is TRBJ2-1; TRBD2 is a possible D gene (6 bases). Germline CDR1 SGHTA, CDR2 FQGNSA. The CDR3 totals 15 residues. Trimming cost V 2 bases and J 3 bases, with 11 bases left between them.

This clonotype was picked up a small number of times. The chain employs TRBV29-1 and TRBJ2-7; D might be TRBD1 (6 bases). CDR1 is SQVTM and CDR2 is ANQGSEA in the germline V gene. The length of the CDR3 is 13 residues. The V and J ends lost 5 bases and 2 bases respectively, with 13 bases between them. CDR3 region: CSVFWTATYEQYF. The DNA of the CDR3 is TGCAGCGTTTTCTGGACAGCGACCTACGAGCAGTACTTC.

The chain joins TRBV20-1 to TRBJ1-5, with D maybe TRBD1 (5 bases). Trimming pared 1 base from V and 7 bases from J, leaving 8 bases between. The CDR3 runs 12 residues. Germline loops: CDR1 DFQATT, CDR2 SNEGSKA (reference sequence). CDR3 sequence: CSARAGCQPQHF. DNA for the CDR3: TGCAGTGCTAGAGCAGGGTGCCAGCCCCAGCATTTT.

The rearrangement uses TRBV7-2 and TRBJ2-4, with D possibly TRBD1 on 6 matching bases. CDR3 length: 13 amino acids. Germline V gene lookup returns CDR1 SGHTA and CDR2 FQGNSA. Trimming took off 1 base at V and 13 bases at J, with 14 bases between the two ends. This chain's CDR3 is CASSLVKDSEQYF. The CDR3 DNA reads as TGTGCCAGCAGCTTAGTGAAGGACAGTGAGCAGTACTTC.

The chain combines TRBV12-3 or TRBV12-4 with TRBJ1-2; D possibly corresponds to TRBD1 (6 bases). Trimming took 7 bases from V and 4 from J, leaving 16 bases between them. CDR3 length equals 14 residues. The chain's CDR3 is CASTRGGAGYGYTF. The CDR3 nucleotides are TGTGCCAGCACCCGAGGGGGGGCGGGCTATGGCTACACCTTC.

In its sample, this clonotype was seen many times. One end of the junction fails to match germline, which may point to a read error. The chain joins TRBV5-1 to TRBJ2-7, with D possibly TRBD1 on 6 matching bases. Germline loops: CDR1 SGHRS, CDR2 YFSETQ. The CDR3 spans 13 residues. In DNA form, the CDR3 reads TGTGCCAGCAGTTCGGACAGCTCCTACGAGCAGTACTTC. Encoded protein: CASSSDSSYEQYF.

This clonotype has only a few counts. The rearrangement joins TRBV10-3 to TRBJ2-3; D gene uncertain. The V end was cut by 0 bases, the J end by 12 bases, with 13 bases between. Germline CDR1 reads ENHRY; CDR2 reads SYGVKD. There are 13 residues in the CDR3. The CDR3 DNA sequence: TGTGCCATCAGTGAGTCGGCCAGTGATTATCAGTATTTT. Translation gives CAISESASDYQYF.

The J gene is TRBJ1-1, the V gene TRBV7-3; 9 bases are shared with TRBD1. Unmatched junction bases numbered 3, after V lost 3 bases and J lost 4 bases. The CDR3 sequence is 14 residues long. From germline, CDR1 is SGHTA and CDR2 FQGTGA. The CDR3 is CASSFMGQGTEAFF. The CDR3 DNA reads TGTGCCAGCAGCTTCATGGGACAGGGCACTGAAGCTTTCTTT. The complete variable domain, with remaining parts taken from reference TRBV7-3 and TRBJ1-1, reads GAGVSQTPSNKVTEKGKYVELRCDPISGHTALYWYRQSLGQGPEFLIYFQGTGAADDSGLPNDRFFAVRPEGSVSTLKIQRTERGDSAVYLCASSFMGQGTEAFFGQGTRLTVV.

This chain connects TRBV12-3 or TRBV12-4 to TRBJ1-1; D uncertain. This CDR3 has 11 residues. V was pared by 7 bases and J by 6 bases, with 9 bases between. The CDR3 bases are TGTGCCAGCACCCAGGCCCCTGAAGCTTTCTTT. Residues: CASTQAPEAFF.

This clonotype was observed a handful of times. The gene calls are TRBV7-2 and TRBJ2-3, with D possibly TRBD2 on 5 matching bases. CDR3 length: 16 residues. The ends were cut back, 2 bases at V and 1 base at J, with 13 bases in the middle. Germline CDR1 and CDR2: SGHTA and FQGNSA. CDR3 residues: CASSLRGWVRTDTQYF. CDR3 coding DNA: TGTGCCAGCAGCTTACGGGGATGGGTTCGCACAGATACGCAGTATTTT.

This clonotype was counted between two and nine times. The CDR3, as DNA: TGTGCCACCTCCAAGGGGGGGAACTTAGAGACCCAGTACTTC. This encodes CATSKGGNLETQYF. V gene TRBV5-5 combines with J gene TRBJ2-5; perhaps TRBD2 as D (7 bases). The V gene lost 9 bases and the J gene lost 4 bases, with 19 bases spanning the gap. This CDR3 spans 14 amino acids. Germline assignment: CDR1 SGHKS and CDR2 YYEKEE (reference sequence).

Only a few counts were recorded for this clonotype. The CDR3 loop is CARNGGGPSSYEQYF. The CDR3 DNA is TGTGCCAGGAACGGGGGGGGCCCAAGCTCCTACGAGCAGTACTTC. The V and J genes are TRBV7-9 and TRBJ2-7; TRBD2 aligns across 8 bases. V shed 9 bases and J 0 bases; nucleotides not matched to a gene: 10. The CDR3 runs 15 residues. The germline CDR1 and CDR2 sequences are SEHNR and FQNEAQ (reference sequence).